Each of the 20 T cell receptor beta chains below was sequenced from the same sample in a study of blood T cell repertoires in COVID-19. Generated by immunoSEQ multiplex PCR, the TCRdb table keeps only in-frame clones and is missing some. The sample lists 440,000 or so clones, around nine tenths occurring once. Material: peripheral blood. The receptors here all came from a woman in her 40s with COVID-19, enrolled during active disease.

The CDR3 DNA is TGTGCCAGTAGTTTGGGACTGCTTAGCAATCAGCCCCAGCATTTT. Amino acid sequence: CASSLGLLSNQPQHF. The chain uses TRBV19 and TRBJ1-5; possibly TRBD1 for D (5 bases). This CDR3 has 15 residues. Germline CDR1 reads LNHDA; CDR2 reads SQIVND (reference sequence). Trimming took off 5 bases at V and 0 bases at J, with 11 bases between the two ends.

The chain uses TRBV5-5 and TRBJ1-6; D is perhaps TRBD1 (5 bases). CDR3 length equals 15 residues. The V end was cut by 0 bases, the J end by 9 bases, with 13 bases between. In germline, CDR1 is SGHKS, CDR2 YYEKEE (reference sequence). The CDR3 here is CASSLVVGVVSPLHF. The DNA of the CDR3 is TGTGCCAGCAGCTTGGTTGTAGGGGTGGTTTCACCCCTCCACTTT.

The genes are TRBV6-6 and TRBJ1-2; unclear D gene. Trimming stripped 6 bases from V and 0 bases from J, with 11 bases between. The CDR3 has 14 residues. Germline assignment: CDR1 MNHNY and CDR2 SVGAGI (reference sequence). DNA of the CDR3: TGTGCCAGCAGCCCAGGAACACCTAACTATGGCTACACCTTC. As protein: CASSPGTPNYGYTF.

The CDR3 DNA reads as TGTGCCAGCAGTTTCCCGACTAGCGGGGACAATGAGCAGTTCTTC. Its protein product is CASSFPTSGDNEQFF. The V gene is TRBV27, the J gene TRBJ2-1, with 11 bases matching TRBD2. Per the germline V gene, CDR1 is MNHEY and CDR2 is SMNVEV (reference sequence). The CDR3 loop spans 15 amino acids. V trimming: 3 bases; J trimming: 5 bases; junction bases outside the gene matches: 3.

This chain links TRBV4-1 with TRBJ1-2; a possible D gene is TRBD1 (6 bases). CDR1 and CDR2 from the germline V gene are MGHRA and YSYEKL. This CDR3 is 15 amino acids long. V lost 0 bases and J 8 bases, leaving 16 bases between the germline ends. The CDR3 region is CASSQDRGFGGGYTF. The CDR3 DNA reads TGCGCCAGCAGCCAAGATCGAGGTTTTGGGGGCGGCTACACCTTC.

CDR3 bases: TGTGCCAGCAGGAGGGGACAGGGGGTCGACGAGCAGTACTTC. This codes for CASRRGQGVDEQYF. The rearrangement joins TRBV28 to TRBJ2-7; 11 bases fit TRBD1. V lost 6 bases to trimming and J lost 5 bases; unmatched junction nucleotides: 6. The V gene's germline CDR1 is MDHEN and CDR2 SYDVKM. The CDR3 sequence is 14 residues long.

This clone was seen just once. The rearrangement joins TRBV5-5 to TRBJ2-7; 7 bases agree with TRBD1. The germline CDR1 and CDR2 sequences are SGHKS and YYEKEE (reference sequence). V gave up 4 bases and J gave up 2 bases; unmatched junction bases: 9. The CDR3 spans 15 residues. DNA of the CDR3: TGTGCCAGCAGCCCCGCGGACAGGTTAGCCTACGAGCAGTACTTC. As protein: CASSPADRLAYEQYF.

The V and J genes are TRBV25-1 and TRBJ2-5; TRBD2 matches 9 bases. With 0 bases clipped from V and 6 bases from J, the junction kept 11 bases outside the gene matches. CDR3 length: 17 amino acids. From germline, CDR1 is MGHDK and CDR2 SYGVNS. The CDR3 DNA sequence: TGTGCCAGCAGTGAATATCCAGATTGGCTAGCGGGGAAGACCCAGTACTTC. As protein: CASSEYPDWLAGKTQYF.

This rearrangement joins TRBV5-4 to TRBJ2-1; TRBD2 matches 12 bases. Germline V CDR1 and CDR2: SGHNT, YYREEE (reference sequence). The J segment lost 8 bases and the V segment lost 3 bases, leaving 6 bases of the junction unmatched. This CDR3 region has 15 residues. The CDR3 loop is CASSYGLAGFDEQFF. The CDR3 DNA is TGTGCCAGCAGCTACGGACTAGCGGGATTCGATGAGCAGTTCTTC.

The J gene is TRBJ1-6, the V gene TRBV7-2; D remains ambiguous. Per the germline V gene, CDR1 is SGHTA and CDR2 is FQGNSA. This CDR3 is built from 14 residues. Between the trimmed V and J ends, which lost 6 bases and 11 bases, there was a span of 17 bases. The CDR3 bases are TGTGCCAGCAGGGACGGGTTCTTCGGGACACCCCTCCACTTT. As protein: CASRDGFFGTPLHF.

V is TRBV5-1 and J is TRBJ2-2; a possible D gene is TRBD1 (5 bases). Looked up from germline, CDR1 is SGHRS and CDR2 is YFSETQ. CDR3 length: 14 residues. With 2 bases removed from V and 3 bases from J, the gap between germline ends came to 8 bases. For the CDR3, the DNA is TGCGCCAGCAGCTTTCCCAGGGACACCGGGGAGCTGTTTTTT. It translates to CASSFPRDTGELFF. Together with reference TRBV5-1 and TRBJ2-2, the CDR3 gives the full variable domain: KAGVTQTPRYLIKTRGQQVTLSCSPISGHRSVSWYQQTPGQGLQFLFEYFSETQRNKGNFPGRFSGRQFSNSRSEMNVSTLELGDSALYLCASSFPRDTGELFFGEGSRLTVL.

This chain joins TRBV6-2 or TRBV6-3 and TRBJ1-5, with 10 nucleotides matching TRBD1. Germline CDR1 MNHEY, CDR2 SVGEGT. V lost 5 bases, J lost 2 bases, and 6 bases stayed unmatched. The CDR3 spans 16 residues. The DNA of the CDR3 is TGTGCCAGCAGTGCCGGGACAGGGGACCGCAATCAGCCCCAGCATTTT. Translating gives CASSAGTGDRNQPQHF.

This clone appeared a single time. This sequence joins TRBV5-1 and TRBJ2-2, with 8 bases fitting TRBD2. V was pared by 0 bases and J by 3 bases, with 4 bases of the junction left unmatched. The CDR3 runs to 16 residues. CDR1 SGHRS and CDR2 YFSETQ come from the germline V gene. The CDR3 sequence: CASSLGTSTYTGELFF. The CDR3 DNA is TGCGCCAGCAGCTTGGGGACTAGCACTTACACCGGGGAGCTGTTTTTT.

This clone was counted a single time. The chain combines TRBV24-1 with TRBJ1-5; 9 nucleotides match TRBD1. V dropped 3 bases and J dropped 5; count of bases not matched to a gene: 7. The length of the CDR3 is 16 residues. Germline CDR1 is KGHDR and CDR2 is SFDVKD. The CDR3 DNA reads TGTGCCACCAGTGATACGGGACAGGGCAACTATCAGCCCCAGCATTTT. It codes for CATSDTGQGNYQPQHF.

This chain joins TRBV6-5 and TRBJ2-7; TRBD2 matches 12 bases. Germline CDR1 is MNHEY and CDR2 is SVGAGI. The J segment lost 0 bases and the V segment lost 2 bases, leaving 2 bases of the junction unmatched. This CDR3 comprises 16 residues. The CDR3 loop is CASSYATSGSSYEQYF. The CDR3 region has the DNA TGTGCCAGCAGTTACGCGACTAGCGGGAGCTCCTACGAGCAGTACTTC.

The V gene is TRBV28, the J gene TRBJ2-5; 10 bases are a match to TRBD2. The CDR3 loop spans 14 amino acids. V was clipped by 10 bases and J by 4 bases; unmatched bases: 9. Germline values: CDR1 MDHEN, CDR2 SYDVKM. The CDR3 here is CATRGGLALETQYF. The CDR3 DNA reads as TGTGCCACCCGGGGGGGACTAGCGTTAGAGACCCAGTACTTC.

This clone occurred once. The chain couples TRBV25-1 to TRBJ1-2; TRBD1 matches 7 bases. The CDR3 runs 12 residues. V shed 5 bases and J 8 bases; nucleotides not matched to a gene: 5. CDR1 and CDR2 from the germline V gene are MGHDK and SYGVNS. The DNA for the CDR3 is TGTGCCAGCAGTACAGACAGGGTCGGCTACACCTTC. Its protein product is CASSTDRVGYTF.

This sequence joins TRBV27 and TRBJ2-5, with 9 bases identical to TRBD2. The V segment lost 5 bases and the J segment 5 bases; nucleotides outside the gene matches: 9. This CDR3 contains 15 residues. The germline V gene has CDR1 MNHEY and CDR2 SMNVEV (reference sequence). CDR3 coding DNA: TGTGCCAGCAGTCTAACGAGCGGGAGGCACGAGACCCAGTACTTC. Translated: CASSLTSGRHETQYF.

The gene calls are TRBV27 and TRBJ2-7; possible D gene TRBD2, 5 bases. V was cut by 4 bases and J by 5 bases, with 15 bases left in between. Germline CDR1 and CDR2: MNHEY and SMNVEV (reference sequence). The CDR3 runs to 14 residues. This CDR3 reads CASSWSGLSDEQYF. The CDR3, as DNA: TGTGCCAGCAGTTGGAGCGGCCTAAGCGACGAGCAGTACTTC.

This clone was seen a handful of times. This sample also contains other DNA sequences that code for the same CDR3. This sequence joins TRBV19 and TRBJ2-7; TRBD1 agrees at 7 bases. The CDR3 runs 13 residues. The germline V gene encodes CDR1 LNHDA and CDR2 SQIVND (reference sequence). Trimming cost V 1 base and J 3 bases; bases outside gene matches: 0. In DNA, the CDR3 is TGTGCCAGTAGTATAGGACAGGGCTACGAGCAGTACTTC. This translates into CASSIGQGYEQYF.